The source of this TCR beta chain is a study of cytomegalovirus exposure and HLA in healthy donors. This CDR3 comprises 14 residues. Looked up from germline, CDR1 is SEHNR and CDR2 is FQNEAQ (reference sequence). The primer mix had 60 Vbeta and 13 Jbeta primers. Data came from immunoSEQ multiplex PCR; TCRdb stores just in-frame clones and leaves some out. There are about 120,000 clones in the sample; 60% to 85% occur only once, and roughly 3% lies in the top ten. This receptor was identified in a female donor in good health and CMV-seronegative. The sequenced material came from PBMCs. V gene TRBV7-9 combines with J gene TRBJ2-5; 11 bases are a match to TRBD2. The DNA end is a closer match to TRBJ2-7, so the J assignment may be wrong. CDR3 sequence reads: CASSPRTSGYEQYF. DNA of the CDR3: TGTGCCAGCAGCCCCCGGACTAGCGGGTACGAGCAGTACTTC.